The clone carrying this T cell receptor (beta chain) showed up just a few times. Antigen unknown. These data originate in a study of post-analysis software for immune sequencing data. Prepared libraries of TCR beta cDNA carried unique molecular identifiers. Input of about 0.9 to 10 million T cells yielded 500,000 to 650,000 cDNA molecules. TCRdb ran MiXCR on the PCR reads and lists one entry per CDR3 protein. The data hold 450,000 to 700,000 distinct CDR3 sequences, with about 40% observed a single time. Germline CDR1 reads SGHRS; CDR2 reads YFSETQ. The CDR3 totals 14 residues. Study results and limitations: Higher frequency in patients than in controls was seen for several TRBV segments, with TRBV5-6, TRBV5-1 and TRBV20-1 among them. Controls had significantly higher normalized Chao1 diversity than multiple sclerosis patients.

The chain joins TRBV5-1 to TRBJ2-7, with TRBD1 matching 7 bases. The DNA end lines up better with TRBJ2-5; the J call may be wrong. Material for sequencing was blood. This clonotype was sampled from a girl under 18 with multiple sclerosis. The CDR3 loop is CASSFRDSRETQYF. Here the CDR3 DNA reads TGCGCCAGCAGCTTCCGGGACAGTCGAGAGACCCAGTACTTC.